This is a list of T cell receptor beta chains from one sample in a study of shared clonotypes between healthy human individuals. Repertoires were generated with immunoSEQ multiplex PCR, while TCRdb's copy carries only in-frame clones and drops some. This sample yields about 2.4 million clones, of which 93% are seen a single time; around 0.37% belongs to the top ten. Sequencing used naive CD4+ T cells from PBMCs. The receptors shown here come from a man aged 18 to 29 in good health. Some clones in this sample may be carry-over from other donors' samples. CDR3s include the opening cysteine and the closing phenylalanine or tryptophan. A D gene is named only where the DNA matches it firmly. Clone size is given for some rows only: seen once, a few or many times, or a class if the clone is expanded.

clone size: NA
D gene: NA
V gene: TRBV5-6
J gene: TRBJ1-1
CDR3 protein: CASSLMRTTEAFF
CDR3 DNA: TGTGCCAGCAGCTTGATGCGGACCACTGAAGCTTTCTTT

clone size: NA
D gene: NA
V gene: TRBV5-4
J gene: TRBJ2-1
CDR3 protein: CASSLEAGRNNEQFF
CDR3 DNA: TGTGCCAGCAGCTTGGAGGCGGGTAGAAACAATGAGCAGTTCTTC

clone size: NA
D gene: NA
V gene: TRBV2
J gene: TRBJ1-1
CDR3 protein: CASIVTRWAFF
CDR3 DNA: TGTGCCAGCATAGTGACCCGGTGGGCTTTCTTT

clone size: NA
D gene: TRBD2
V gene: TRBV18
J gene: TRBJ2-7
CDR3 protein: CASSHPSGSPYEQYF
CDR3 DNA: TGTGCCAGCTCCCATCCGAGCGGGAGCCCCTACGAGCAGTACTTC

clone size: NA
D gene: TRBD1
V gene: TRBV18
J gene: TRBJ1-2
CDR3 protein: CASSPERTGFYGYTF
CDR3 DNA: TGTGCCAGCTCACCCGAAAGGACAGGGTTTTATGGCTACACCTTC

clone size: NA
D gene: NA
V gene: TRBV11-2
J gene: TRBJ2-2
CDR3 protein: CASSLGGSGAGELFF
CDR3 DNA: TGTGCCAGCAGCCTAGGGGGGAGTGGGGCCGGGGAGCTGTTTTTT

clone size: NA
D gene: NA
V gene: TRBV27
J gene: TRBJ2-2
CDR3 protein: CASSFQGNGIGELFF
CDR3 DNA: TGTGCCAGCAGTTTTCAGGGTAACGGGATCGGGGAGCTGTTTTTT

clone size: NA
D gene: NA
V gene: TRBV5-1
J gene: TRBJ2-7
CDR3 protein: CASSSQMQEIREQYF
CDR3 DNA: TGCGCCAGCAGCTCACAGATGCAGGAGATAAGGGAGCAGTACTTC

clone size: NA
D gene: NA
V gene: TRBV2
J gene: TRBJ2-5
CDR3 protein: CASSEALQGLETQYF
CDR3 DNA: TGTGCCAGCAGTGAAGCGCTTCAGGGGTTGGAGACCCAGTACTTC

clone size: NA
D gene: TRBD1
V gene: TRBV7-8
J gene: TRBJ2-5
CDR3 protein: CASSFLTGRETQYF
CDR3 DNA: TGTGCCAGCAGCTTCTTGACAGGGCGAGAGACCCAGTACTTC

clone size: NA
D gene: TRBD1
V gene: TRBV5-4
J gene: TRBJ2-3
CDR3 protein: CASSVKTGDPDTQYF
CDR3 DNA: TGTGCCAGCAGCGTAAAAACAGGGGACCCAGATACGCAGTATTTT

clone size: NA
D gene: NA
V gene: TRBV18
J gene: TRBJ2-1
CDR3 protein: CASSPPSGYNEQFF
CDR3 DNA: TGTGCCAGCTCACCACCTTCAGGCTACAATGAGCAGTTCTTC

clone size: once
D gene: NA
V gene: TRBV19
J gene: TRBJ2-1
CDR3 protein: CASSITGWNNEQFF
CDR3 DNA: TGTGCCAGTAGTATAACAGGGTGGAACAATGAGCAGTTCTTC

clone size: NA
D gene: TRBD2
V gene: TRBV28
J gene: TRBJ2-1
CDR3 protein: CASSSQLAGHYNEQFF
CDR3 DNA: TGTGCCAGCAGTTCCCAACTAGCGGGTCATTACAATGAGCAGTTCTTC

clone size: NA
D gene: TRBD1
V gene: TRBV7-2
J gene: TRBJ2-1
CDR3 protein: CASSSDRGAYNEQFF
CDR3 DNA: TGTGCCAGCAGCTCGGACAGGGGGGCCTACAATGAGCAGTTCTTC

clone size: NA
D gene: TRBD2
V gene: TRBV18
J gene: TRBJ2-1
CDR3 protein: CASSREGLAGSYNEQFF
CDR3 DNA: TGTGCCAGCTCACGGGAGGGACTAGCGGGCTCCTACAATGAGCAGTTCTTC

clone size: NA
D gene: NA
V gene: TRBV30
J gene: TRBJ1-2
CDR3 protein: CAWRTQGRQSYNYGYTF
CDR3 DNA: TGTGCCTGGAGAACCCAAGGACGGCAGTCCTATAACTATGGCTACACCTTC

clone size: NA
D gene: TRBD1
V gene: TRBV19
J gene: TRBJ1-1
CDR3 protein: CASSLRGGYTEAFF
CDR3 DNA: TGTGCCAGTAGTCTCAGGGGGGGGTACACTGAAGCTTTCTTT

clone size: NA
D gene: TRBD1
V gene: TRBV28
J gene: TRBJ1-2
CDR3 protein: CASSLPLEGAGYTF
CDR3 DNA: TGTGCCAGCAGTTTACCTTTGGAGGGGGCTGGCTACACCTTC

clone size: NA
D gene: TRBD2
V gene: TRBV7-3
J gene: TRBJ2-2
CDR3 protein: CASSSLAGGLAGELFF
CDR3 DNA: TGTGCCAGCAGCTCTCTAGCGGGAGGGTTGGCCGGGGAGCTGTTTTTT

clone size: NA
D gene: NA
V gene: TRBV18
J gene: TRBJ2-1
CDR3 protein: CASSLTGSDNEQFF
CDR3 DNA: TGTGCCAGCTCCCTGACCGGGTCGGACAATGAGCAGTTCTTC

clone size: NA
D gene: TRBD1
V gene: TRBV7-9
J gene: TRBJ1-4
CDR3 protein: CASSGQGGEKLFF
CDR3 DNA: TGTGCCAGCAGCGGGCAGGGGGGTGAAAAACTGTTTTTT

clone size: NA
D gene: TRBD1
V gene: TRBV7-2
J gene: TRBJ2-2
CDR3 protein: CASSPGQVNTGELFF
CDR3 DNA: TGTGCCAGCAGCCCGGGACAGGTGAACACCGGGGAGCTGTTTTTT

clone size: NA
D gene: NA
V gene: TRBV5-1
J gene: TRBJ1-1
CDR3 protein: CASSLTGADTEAFF
CDR3 DNA: TGCGCCAGCAGCTTGACGGGGGCGGACACTGAAGCTTTCTTT

clone size: NA
D gene: TRBD2
V gene: TRBV11-3
J gene: TRBJ2-7
CDR3 protein: CASSPSSGRSYEQYF
CDR3 DNA: TGTGCCAGCAGCCCGTCTAGCGGGAGGTCGTACGAGCAGTACTTC

clone size: NA
D gene: NA
V gene: TRBV5-4
J gene: TRBJ2-2
CDR3 protein: CASSLVAGTGELFF
CDR3 DNA: TGTGCCAGCAGCTTGGTAGCAGGGACCGGGGAGCTGTTTTTT

clone size: NA
D gene: NA
V gene: TRBV7-2
J gene: TRBJ1-2
CDR3 protein: CASSLRQTYGYTF
CDR3 DNA: TGTGCCAGCAGCTTACGACAGACATATGGCTACACCTTC

clone size: NA
D gene: NA
V gene: TRBV19
J gene: TRBJ1-4
CDR3 protein: CASSPGRINEKLFF
CDR3 DNA: TGTGCCAGTAGCCCCGGACGGATCAATGAAAAACTGTTTTTT

clone size: NA
D gene: TRBD2
V gene: TRBV5-1
J gene: TRBJ2-2
CDR3 protein: CASSLAGGPGTGELFF
CDR3 DNA: TGCGCCAGCAGCTTGGCGGGAGGGCCGGGCACCGGGGAGCTGTTTTTT

clone size: NA
D gene: NA
V gene: TRBV6-1
J gene: TRBJ2-1
CDR3 protein: CASSELGVAYNEQFF
CDR3 DNA: TGTGCCAGCAGTGAACTCGGGGTTGCCTACAATGAGCAGTTCTTC

clone size: NA
D gene: NA
V gene: TRBV18
J gene: TRBJ2-1
CDR3 protein: CASSPIKQGSDEQFF
CDR3 DNA: TGTGCCAGCTCACCAATAAAACAGGGTTCCGATGAGCAGTTCTTC

clone size: once
D gene: TRBD1
V gene: TRBV7-8
J gene: TRBJ2-7
CDR3 protein: CASSLARGQGAMEQYF
CDR3 DNA: TGTGCCAGCAGCTTAGCCAGGGGACAGGGGGCGATGGAGCAGTACTTC

clone size: NA
D gene: TRBD1
V gene: TRBV5-5
J gene: TRBJ2-1
CDR3 protein: CASRPSPGTGAYNEQFF
CDR3 DNA: TGTGCCAGCAGACCCTCCCCCGGGACAGGAGCCTACAATGAGCAGTTCTTC

clone size: NA
D gene: NA
V gene: TRBV6-1
J gene: TRBJ1-2
CDR3 protein: CASSENTAAYGYTF
CDR3 DNA: TGTGCCAGCAGTGAAAATACAGCCGCCTATGGCTACACCTTC

clone size: NA
D gene: TRBD2
V gene: TRBV5-6
J gene: TRBJ2-1
CDR3 protein: CASSLVAGGPNEQFF
CDR3 DNA: TGTGCCAGCAGCTTAGTAGCGGGAGGGCCTAATGAGCAGTTCTTC

clone size: once
D gene: NA
V gene: TRBV7-3
J gene: TRBJ1-6
CDR3 protein: CASSQANSPLHF
CDR3 DNA: TGTGCCAGCAGTCAGGCGAATTCACCCCTCCACTTT

clone size: once
D gene: NA
V gene: TRBV27
J gene: TRBJ2-3
CDR3 protein: CASSYPGAGDTQYF
CDR3 DNA: TGTGCCAGCAGTTATCCGGGAGCTGGAGATACGCAGTATTTT

clone size: NA
D gene: TRBD1
V gene: TRBV5-1
J gene: TRBJ2-7
CDR3 protein: CASSLARSIRGQLFEQYF
CDR3 DNA: TGCGCCAGCAGCTTGGCCCGTTCTATAAGGGGACAGCTTTTCGAGCAGTACTTC

clone size: once
D gene: NA
V gene: TRBV9
J gene: TRBJ2-1
CDR3 protein: CASSITPNSGWHEQFF
CDR3 DNA: TGTGCCAGCAGCATTACCCCTAACTCGGGCTGGCATGAGCAGTTCTTC

clone size: NA
D gene: TRBD1
V gene: TRBV6-1
J gene: TRBJ2-4
CDR3 protein: CASSFDRDDIQYF
CDR3 DNA: TGTGCCAGCAGTTTCGACAGGGACGACATTCAGTACTTC

clone size: NA
D gene: TRBD1
V gene: TRBV5-1
J gene: TRBJ2-7
CDR3 protein: CASSKSPGQGAGGGTYEQYF
CDR3 DNA: TGCGCCAGCAGCAAATCCCCGGGACAGGGGGCTGGCGGGGGAACCTACGAGCAGTACTTC

clone size: NA
D gene: TRBD1
V gene: TRBV15
J gene: TRBJ2-7
CDR3 protein: CATQGQGRVEQYF
CDR3 DNA: TGTGCCACCCAGGGACAGGGTAGAGTCGAGCAGTACTTC

clone size: once
D gene: NA
V gene: TRBV14
J gene: TRBJ2-1
CDR3 protein: CASSQGVGQLQFF
CDR3 DNA: TGTGCCAGCAGCCAAGGCGTCGGACAGCTACAGTTCTTC

clone size: NA
D gene: TRBD1
V gene: TRBV5-1
J gene: TRBJ2-6
CDR3 protein: CASSPRGTGLRGANVLTF
CDR3 DNA: TGCGCCAGCAGCCCCCGCGGGACAGGGTTAAGAGGGGCCAACGTCCTGACTTTC

clone size: NA
D gene: NA
V gene: TRBV19
J gene: TRBJ1-2
CDR3 protein: CASSIDRASDGYGYTF
CDR3 DNA: TGTGCCAGTAGTATAGATCGGGCCTCCGATGGGTATGGCTACACCTTC

clone size: NA
D gene: NA
V gene: TRBV28
J gene: TRBJ2-7
CDR3 protein: CASRSSGSSYEQYF
CDR3 DNA: TGTGCCAGCAGATCCTCCGGGTCTTCCTACGAGCAGTACTTC

clone size: NA
D gene: NA
V gene: TRBV6-6
J gene: TRBJ2-1
CDR3 protein: CASSSRGISSDYEQFF
CDR3 DNA: TGTGCCAGCAGTTCCAGAGGCATCTCTAGCGACTATGAGCAGTTCTTC

clone size: NA
D gene: NA
V gene: TRBV4-2
J gene: TRBJ2-6
CDR3 protein: CASSQVIWGGSGANVLTF
CDR3 DNA: TGTGCCAGCAGCCAAGTTATATGGGGCGGCTCTGGGGCCAACGTCCTGACTTTC

clone size: NA
D gene: TRBD1
V gene: TRBV19
J gene: TRBJ2-3
CDR3 protein: CASSILRRGLVDTQYF
CDR3 DNA: TGTGCCAGTAGTATATTGCGCAGGGGGCTTGTAGATACGCAGTATTTT

clone size: NA
D gene: TRBD1
V gene: TRBV28
J gene: TRBJ2-5
CDR3 protein: CASRPLDRVETQYF
CDR3 DNA: TGTGCCAGCAGACCTCTCGACAGGGTGGAGACCCAGTACTTC

clone size: once
D gene: NA
V gene: TRBV5-1
J gene: TRBJ2-1
CDR3 protein: CASSLNAPYNEQFF
CDR3 DNA: TGCGCCAGCAGCTTAAATGCCCCCTACAATGAGCAGTTCTTC

clone size: once
D gene: TRBD1
V gene: TRBV14
J gene: TRBJ1-3
CDR3 protein: CASSVRPRGLIRDRAPGNTIYF
CDR3 DNA: TGTGCCAGCAGCGTTCGACCAAGAGGATTAATACGGGACAGGGCGCCTGGAAACACCATATATTTT

clone size: NA
D gene: NA
V gene: TRBV7-3
J gene: TRBJ2-6
CDR3 protein: CASRIGGSGANVLTF
CDR3 DNA: TGTGCCAGCAGAATAGGGGGCTCTGGGGCCAACGTCCTGACTTTC

clone size: NA
D gene: NA
V gene: TRBV7-2
J gene: TRBJ2-5
CDR3 protein: CASSLAAAVETQYF
CDR3 DNA: TGTGCCAGCAGCTTAGCGGCGGCTGTCGAGACCCAGTACTTC